Listed below are T cell receptor beta chains from one sample, sequenced in a study of post-analysis software for immune sequencing data. TCRdb analysed the PCR reads with MiXCR anew, one entry per CDR3 protein. Of 380,000 or so distinct CDR3 sequences listed, roughly 30% are singletons. Sequencing was done on a sample of blood. Source of these receptors: a girl between 10 and 17 years old with multiple sclerosis. CDR3s include the opening cysteine and the closing phenylalanine or tryptophan. Fields, in order: clone size, J gene, V gene, D gene, CDR3 DNA, CDR3 protein. The D gene is left open where the match is weak. Not all rows give a size; the values are once, few, many and, for expanded clones, a class.

NA | TRBJ2-7 | TRBV7-6 | TRBD2 | TGTGCCAGCAGCTTAGGTGGGGGGGTAGCCTACGAGCAGTACTTC | CASSLGGGVAYEQYF
NA | TRBJ2-7 | TRBV5-5 | NA | TGTGCCAGCAGTTTTGTATGGGACGGCTCCTACGAGCAGTACTTC | CASSFVWDGSYEQYF
NA | TRBJ2-2 | TRBV29-1 | TRBD2 | TGCAGCGCTTCGCGGACTAGCGAGAGCACCGGGGAGCTGTTTTTT | CSASRTSESTGELFF
many | TRBJ1-6 | TRBV7-2 | NA | TGTGCCAGCAGCCGTTTCCCGGGGGGGCTGAATTCACCCCTCCACTTT | CASSRFPGGLNSPLHF
few | TRBJ2-3 | TRBV21-1 | NA | TGTGCCAGCAGCGCGACAGGTTCCGATACGCAGTATTTT | CASSATGSDTQYF
few | TRBJ2-5 | TRBV6-6 | NA | TGTGCCAGCAGATTAGGTGCTACAGGCCAAGAGACCCAGTACTTC | CASRLGATGQETQYF
NA | TRBJ2-1 | TRBV7-2 | NA | TGTGCCAGCAGCTTAGGTGTCAGCCAGGGCTCCTACAATGAGCTGTTCTTC | CASSLGVSQGSYNELFF
NA | TRBJ1-2 | TRBV9 | TRBD1 | TGTGCCAGCAGCGCAGTCCGCGGGACAGGGGTCTATGGCTACACCTTC | CASSAVRGTGVYGYTF
NA | TRBJ2-6 | TRBV7-9 | NA | TGTGCCAGCAGCTTAGATTCAGGAACTGGGGCCAACGTCCTGACTTTC | CASSLDSGTGANVLTF
NA | TRBJ1-2 | TRBV29-1 | NA | TGCAGCGTCGCACAGAATCTGAGGGACTATGGCTACACCTTC | CSVAQNLRDYGYTF
NA | TRBJ2-4 | TRBV12-3/TRBV12-4 | NA | TGTGCCAGCAGTTTCTGGGCACTCGGTAACATTCAGTACTTC | CASSFWALGNIQYF
few | TRBJ2-5 | TRBV4-2 | NA | TGTGCCAGCAGCTCCCGGGACTTCGATGAGACCCAGTACTTC | CASSSRDFDETQYF
few | TRBJ2-7 | TRBV29-1 | TRBD2 | TGCAGCGTTGCCGGGACTAGCGGGGGGTCGAGCTCCTACGAGCAGTACTTC | CSVAGTSGGSSSYEQYF
NA | TRBJ2-7 | TRBV2 | TRBD1 | TGTGCCAGCAGTGAAAGCCCCTCTTCCTTACAGGGGGCAAGGTCCTACGAGCAGTACTTC | CASSESPSSLQGARSYEQYF
few | TRBJ2-5 | TRBV29-1 | NA | TGCAGCGTTGAACTACAAGAGACCCAGTACTTC | CSVELQETQYF
NA | TRBJ1-1 | TRBV5-1 | NA | TGCGCCAGCAGCTTGGGGCAGGGAATAAACACTGAAGCTTTCTTT | CASSLGQGINTEAFF
NA | TRBJ1-1 | TRBV5-1 | NA | TGCGCCAGCAGCTTGGCCGGGGGGAGGTTGACTGAAGCTTTCTTT | CASSLAGGRLTEAFF
NA | TRBJ1-6 | TRBV6-5 | TRBD1 | TGTGCCAGCAGTTACCAGACAGGGTGGACACCCCTCCACTTT | CASSYQTGWTPLHF
NA | TRBJ2-3 | TRBV12-3/TRBV12-4 | TRBD2 | TGTGCCAGCAGTTTGCCTAGCGGGGGGCCCCGAGCAGATACGCAGTATTTT | CASSLPSGGPRADTQYF
few | TRBJ1-1 | TRBV7-2 | NA | TGTGCCAGCAGCTTAAAATCGGGGGGCAGTACTGAAGCTTTCTTT | CASSLKSGGSTEAFF
few | TRBJ1-2 | TRBV7-9 | NA | TGTGCCAGCAGCTCCGGGGGAATAGGCCATGGCTACACCTTC | CASSSGGIGHGYTF
NA | TRBJ1-1 | TRBV12-3/TRBV12-4 | NA | TGTGCCAGCAGACCTACGGGACAACCTGAAGCTTTCTTT | CASRPTGQPEAFF
NA | TRBJ2-1 | TRBV6-5 | NA | TGTGCCAGCAGTTACGCCTCACCAGGGGCTCCCTTGGGAAATGAGCAGTTCTTC | CASSYASPGAPLGNEQFF
few | TRBJ1-1 | TRBV6-6 | NA | TGTGCCAGCAGTTACGAGACGGAGACTGAAGCTTTCTTT | CASSYETETEAFF
once | TRBJ2-6 | TRBV6-5 | TRBD1 | TGTGCCGGCAGTTGGGACCCTGGGACAGGGGGCTCTGGGGCCAACGTCCTGACTTTC | CAGSWDPGTGGSGANVLTF
few | TRBJ1-6 | TRBV20-1 | NA | TGCAGTGCCCGGATTACAGGGCGCCCCAATTCACCCCTCCACTTT | CSARITGRPNSPLHF
NA | TRBJ2-1 | TRBV5-1 | NA | TGCGCCAGCAGCTTGGATACGAACAATGAGCAGTTCTTC | CASSLDTNNEQFF
few | TRBJ1-1 | TRBV20-1 | NA | TGCAGTGCTGCCGACAGCCTGAACACTGAAGCTTTCTTT | CSAADSLNTEAFF
NA | TRBJ1-6 | TRBV5-1 | NA | TGCGCCAGCAGCTTGATAGCCCCGGGGGCCGGTTCACCCCTCCACTTT | CASSLIAPGAGSPLHF
few | TRBJ1-4 | TRBV10-3 | NA | TGTGCCATCAGTGAGAGGGCGTGGGAGAATGAAAAACTGTTTTTT | CAISERAWENEKLFF
NA | TRBJ1-6 | TRBV12-5 | NA | TGTGCTAGTGGTTTGGCGATCGACAGCTTTACGGTAGATTCACCCCTCCACTTT | CASGLAIDSFTVDSPLHF
NA | TRBJ2-7 | TRBV27 | NA | TGTGTCAGCAGTTTCGTTGGCGCGGCCTACGAGCAGTACTTC | CVSSFVGAAYEQYF
NA | TRBJ2-5 | TRBV10-2 | NA | TGCGCCAGCACCGATGGGGGGCCAAAGACCCAGTACTTC | CASTDGGPKTQYF
NA | TRBJ2-3 | TRBV7-3 | NA | TGTGCCAGCAGCTTAACCGCGGCTTTGAGCACAGATACGCAGTATTTT | CASSLTAALSTDTQYF
NA | TRBJ2-2 | TRBV5-1 | TRBD2 | TGCGCCAGCAGCTACGGACTAGCGGACACCGGGGAGCTGTTTTTT | CASSYGLADTGELFF